The present entry profiles one T cell receptor (beta chain) with its context. RNA was extracted with the RNeasy kit, and a quantity of about 0.45 to 1 ug was reverse transcribed using random hexamers. TCRdb reanalysed the immunoSEQ multiplex PCR reads using MiXCR and keeps one entry per CDR3 protein. Found here are 71,000 or so distinct CDR3 sequences, roughly 93% of them singletons; the top ten hold roughly 0.16%. The germline V gene encodes CDR1 DFQATT and CDR2 SNEGSKA (reference sequence). Deletions cut 0 bases from V and 4 bases from J, with 15 bases between. The length of the CDR3 is 16 residues. This entry comes from a study of CD8 T cells in Susac syndrome. From blood CD8+ and CD4+ T cells, the TCR beta chain was sequenced.

The receptor comes from a human donor with Susac syndrome. V is TRBV20-1 and J is TRBJ1-4; D might be TRBD1 (5 bases). Sequenced sample: CD4+ T cells from PBMCs. The CDR3: CSARDSGTADNEKLFF. As DNA, the CDR3 is TGCAGTGCTAGAGATTCCGGGACGGCTGATAATGAAAAACTGTTTTTT.